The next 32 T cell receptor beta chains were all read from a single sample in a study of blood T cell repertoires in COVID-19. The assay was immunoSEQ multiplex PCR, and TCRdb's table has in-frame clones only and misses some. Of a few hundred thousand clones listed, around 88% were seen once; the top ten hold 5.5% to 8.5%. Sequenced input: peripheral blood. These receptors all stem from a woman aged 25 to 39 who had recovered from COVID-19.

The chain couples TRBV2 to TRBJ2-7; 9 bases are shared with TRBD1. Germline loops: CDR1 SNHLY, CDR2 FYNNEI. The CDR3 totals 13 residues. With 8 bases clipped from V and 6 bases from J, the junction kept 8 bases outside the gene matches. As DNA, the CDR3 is TGTGCCAGCCTGCGGGACAGGGAATCCGAGCAGTACTTC. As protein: CASLRDRESEQYF. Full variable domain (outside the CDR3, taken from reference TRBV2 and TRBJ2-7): EPEVTQTPSHQVTQMGQEVILRCVPISNHLYFYWYRQILGQKVEFLVSFYNNEISEKSEIFDDQFSVERPDGSNFTLKIRSTKLEDSAMYFCASLRDRESEQYFGPGTRLTVT.

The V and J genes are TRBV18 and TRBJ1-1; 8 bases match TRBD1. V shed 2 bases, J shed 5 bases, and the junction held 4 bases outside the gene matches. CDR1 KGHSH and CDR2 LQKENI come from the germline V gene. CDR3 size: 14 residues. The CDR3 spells CASSPRTGQTEAFF. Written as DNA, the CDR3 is TGTGCCAGCTCACCAAGGACAGGGCAAACTGAAGCTTTCTTT.

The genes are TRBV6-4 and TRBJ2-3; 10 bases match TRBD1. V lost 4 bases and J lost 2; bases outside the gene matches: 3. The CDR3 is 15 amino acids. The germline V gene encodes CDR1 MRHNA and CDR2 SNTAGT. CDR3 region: CASSVGTGDTDTQYF. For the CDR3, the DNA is TGTGCCAGCAGTGTGGGGACAGGGGACACAGATACGCAGTATTTT.

The CDR3 is CASSSDRGQETQYF. The DNA for the CDR3 is TGTGCCAGCAGCTCGGACAGGGGGCAAGAGACCCAGTACTTC. This rearrangement joins TRBV7-8 to TRBJ2-5; 10 bases are a match to TRBD1. V lost 4 bases to trimming and J lost 2 bases; unmatched junction nucleotides: 1. The CDR3 loop spans 14 amino acids. Germline V CDR1 and CDR2: SGHVS, FQNEAQ.

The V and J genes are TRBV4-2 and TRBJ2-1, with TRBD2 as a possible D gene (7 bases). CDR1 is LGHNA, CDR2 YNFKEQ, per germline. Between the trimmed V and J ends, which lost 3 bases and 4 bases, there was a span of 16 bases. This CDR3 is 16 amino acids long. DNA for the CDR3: TGTGCCAGCAGCCATATCGGCGGGGGCGTATACAATGAGCAGTTCTTC. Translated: CASSHIGGGVYNEQFF.

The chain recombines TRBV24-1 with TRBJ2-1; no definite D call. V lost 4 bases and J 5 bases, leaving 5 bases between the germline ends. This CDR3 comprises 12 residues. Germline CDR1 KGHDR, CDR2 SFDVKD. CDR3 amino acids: CATSEQNNEQFF. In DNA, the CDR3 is TGTGCCACCAGTGAACAGAACAATGAGCAGTTCTTC.

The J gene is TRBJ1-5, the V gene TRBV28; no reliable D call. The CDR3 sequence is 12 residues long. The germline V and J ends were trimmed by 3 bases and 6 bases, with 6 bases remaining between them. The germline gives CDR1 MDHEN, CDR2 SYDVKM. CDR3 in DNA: TGTGCCAGCAGTTTGTCAGGTCAGCCCCAGCATTTT. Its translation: CASSLSGQPQHF.

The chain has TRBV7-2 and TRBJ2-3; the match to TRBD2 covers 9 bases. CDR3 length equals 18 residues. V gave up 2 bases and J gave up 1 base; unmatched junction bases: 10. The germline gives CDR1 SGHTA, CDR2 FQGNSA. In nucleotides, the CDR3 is TGTGCCAGCAGCTTACAGGCGGGGGGGCTAGCTCGCACAGATACGCAGTATTTT. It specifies CASSLQAGGLARTDTQYF.

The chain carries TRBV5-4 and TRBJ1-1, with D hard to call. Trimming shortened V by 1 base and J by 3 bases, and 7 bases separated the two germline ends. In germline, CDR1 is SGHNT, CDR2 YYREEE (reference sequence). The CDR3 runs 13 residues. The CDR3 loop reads CASSLSVDTEAFF. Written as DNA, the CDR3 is TGTGCCAGCAGCTTGTCAGTGGACACTGAAGCTTTCTTT.

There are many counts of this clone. The CDR3 loop reads CASSALTGSDYNSPLHF. CDR3 sequence (DNA): TGTGCCAGTAGTGCTCTTACAGGGAGCGACTATAATTCACCCCTCCACTTT. The rearrangement joins TRBV19 to TRBJ1-6; the D gene is possibly TRBD1 (6 bases). Germline CDR1 is LNHDA and CDR2 is SQIVND (reference sequence). The CDR3 spans 17 residues. With 5 bases removed from V and 3 bases from J, the gap between germline ends came to 17 bases.

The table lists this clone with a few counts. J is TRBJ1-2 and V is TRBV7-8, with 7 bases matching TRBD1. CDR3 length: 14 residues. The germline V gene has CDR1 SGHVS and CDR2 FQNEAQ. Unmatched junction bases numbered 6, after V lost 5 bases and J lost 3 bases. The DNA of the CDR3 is TGTGCCAGCAGCCTACAGGGGTGGGACTATGGCTACACCTTC. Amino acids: CASSLQGWDYGYTF.

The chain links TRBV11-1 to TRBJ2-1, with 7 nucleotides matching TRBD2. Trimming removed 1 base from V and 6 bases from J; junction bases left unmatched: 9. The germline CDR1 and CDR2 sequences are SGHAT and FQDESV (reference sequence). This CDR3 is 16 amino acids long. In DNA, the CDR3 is TGTGCCAGCAGCTTAGAGGGTCTAGCGGCATTCAATGAGCAGTTCTTC. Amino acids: CASSLEGLAAFNEQFF.

This CDR3 reads CAWIAGNTIYF. CDR3 nucleotides: TGTGCCTGGATCGCGGGAAACACCATATATTTT. The gene calls are TRBV30 and TRBJ1-3; D is unresolved. Germline V gene sequence: CDR1 GTSNPN, CDR2 SVGIG (reference sequence). The ends were cut back, 4 bases at V and 4 bases at J, with 5 bases in the middle. The CDR3 extends over 11 amino acids.

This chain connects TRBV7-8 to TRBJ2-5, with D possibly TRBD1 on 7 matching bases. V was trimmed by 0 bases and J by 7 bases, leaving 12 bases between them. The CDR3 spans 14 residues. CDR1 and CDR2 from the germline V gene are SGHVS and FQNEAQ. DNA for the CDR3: TGTGCCAGCAGCTTAGCGCGCCAGGGGGGGACCCAGTACTTC. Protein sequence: CASSLARQGGTQYF.

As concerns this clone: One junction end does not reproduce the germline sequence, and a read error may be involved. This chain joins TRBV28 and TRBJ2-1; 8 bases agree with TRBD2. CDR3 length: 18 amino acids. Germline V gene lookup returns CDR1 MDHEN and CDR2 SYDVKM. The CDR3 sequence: CASSLYWGRLATNNEQFF. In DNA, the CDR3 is TGTGCCAGCAGCTTATACTGGGGGCGACTAGCGACCAACAATGAGCAGTTCTTC.

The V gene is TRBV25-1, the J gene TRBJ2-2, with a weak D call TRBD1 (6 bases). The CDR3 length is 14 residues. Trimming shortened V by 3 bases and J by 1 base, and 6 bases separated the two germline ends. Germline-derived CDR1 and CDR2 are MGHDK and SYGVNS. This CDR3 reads CASSDRGNTGELFF. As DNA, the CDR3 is TGTGCCAGCAGTGACAGGGGGAACACCGGGGAGCTGTTTTTT.

The DNA for the CDR3 is TGTGCCAGCAGTATGGTAGGGGGTGGAACTGAAGCTTTCTTT. Translated: CASSMVGGGTEAFF. The chain combines TRBV6-5 with TRBJ1-1; maybe TRBD1 (6 bases). Trimming removed 5 bases from V and 5 bases from J, with 15 bases in between. Germline assignment: CDR1 MNHEY and CDR2 SVGAGI. The CDR3 has 14 residues.

The CDR3 protein is CASRVDWAYEQYF. CDR3 sequence (DNA): TGTGCCAGCAGGGTGGACTGGGCCTACGAGCAGTACTTC. The chain employs TRBV2 and TRBJ2-7, with D possibly being TRBD2 (5 bases). The CDR3 extends over 13 amino acids. The V end was cut by 6 bases, the J end by 2 bases, with 11 bases between. Germline V gives CDR1 SNHLY, CDR2 FYNNEI.

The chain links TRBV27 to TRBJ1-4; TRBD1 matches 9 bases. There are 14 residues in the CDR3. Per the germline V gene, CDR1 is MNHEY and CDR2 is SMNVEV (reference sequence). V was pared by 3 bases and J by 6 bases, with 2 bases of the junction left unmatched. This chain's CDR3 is CASSFRTGDEKLFF. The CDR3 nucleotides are TGTGCCAGCAGTTTCAGGACAGGGGATGAAAAACTGTTTTTT.

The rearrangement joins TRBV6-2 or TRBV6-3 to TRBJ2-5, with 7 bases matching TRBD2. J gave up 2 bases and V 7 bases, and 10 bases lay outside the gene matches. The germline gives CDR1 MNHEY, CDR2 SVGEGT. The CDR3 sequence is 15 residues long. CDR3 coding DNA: TGTGCCAGCATCCCCGCCCCGGGGGGACAAGAGACCCAGTACTTC. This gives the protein CASIPAPGGQETQYF.

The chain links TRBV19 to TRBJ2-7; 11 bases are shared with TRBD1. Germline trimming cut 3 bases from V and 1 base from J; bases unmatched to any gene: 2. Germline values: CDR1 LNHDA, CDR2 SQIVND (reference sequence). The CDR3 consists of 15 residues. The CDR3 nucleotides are TGTGCCAGTAGTATCCGGGACAGGGGGTCCTACGAGCAGTACTTC. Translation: CASSIRDRGSYEQYF.

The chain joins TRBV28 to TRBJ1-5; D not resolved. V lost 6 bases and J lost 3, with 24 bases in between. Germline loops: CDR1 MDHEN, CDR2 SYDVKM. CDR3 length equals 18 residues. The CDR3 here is CASRASGWGGFSNQPQHF. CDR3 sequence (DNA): TGTGCCAGCAGGGCTAGCGGTTGGGGTGGTTTTTCCAATCAGCCCCAGCATTTT.

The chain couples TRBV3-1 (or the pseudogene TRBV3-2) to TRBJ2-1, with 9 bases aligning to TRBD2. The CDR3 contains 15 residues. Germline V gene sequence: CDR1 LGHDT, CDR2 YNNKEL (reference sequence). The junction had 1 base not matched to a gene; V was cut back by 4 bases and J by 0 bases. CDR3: CASSLGLASYNEQFF. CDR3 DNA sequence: TGTGCCAGCAGCCTGGGACTAGCCTCCTACAATGAGCAGTTCTTC.

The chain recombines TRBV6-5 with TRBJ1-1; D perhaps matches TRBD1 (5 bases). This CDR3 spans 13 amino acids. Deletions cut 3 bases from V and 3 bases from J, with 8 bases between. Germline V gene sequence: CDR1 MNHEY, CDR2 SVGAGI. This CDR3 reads CASSYRRDTEAFF. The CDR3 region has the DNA TGTGCCAGCAGTTATCGCAGGGACACTGAAGCTTTCTTT.

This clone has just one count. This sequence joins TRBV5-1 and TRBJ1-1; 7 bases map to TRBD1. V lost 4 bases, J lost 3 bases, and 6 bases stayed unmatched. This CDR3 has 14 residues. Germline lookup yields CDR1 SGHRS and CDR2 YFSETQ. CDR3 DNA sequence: TGCGCCAGCAGCCGACAGGGTAGGGACACTGAAGCTTTCTTT. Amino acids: CASSRQGRDTEAFF.

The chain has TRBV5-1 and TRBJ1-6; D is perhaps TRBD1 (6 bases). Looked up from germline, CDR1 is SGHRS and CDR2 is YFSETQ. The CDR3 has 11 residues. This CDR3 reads CVRDMDRPLHF. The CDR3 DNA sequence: TGCGTCCGGGACATGGATCGGCCCCTCCACTTT.

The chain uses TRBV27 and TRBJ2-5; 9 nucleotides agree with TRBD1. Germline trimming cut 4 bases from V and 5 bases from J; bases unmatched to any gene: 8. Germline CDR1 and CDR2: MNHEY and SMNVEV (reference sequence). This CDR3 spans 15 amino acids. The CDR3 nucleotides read TGTGCCAGCAGTTACGGGACAGGGAGGTTTGAGACCCAGTACTTC. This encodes CASSYGTGRFETQYF.

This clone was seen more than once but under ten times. The CDR3 protein is CASSRSGASYEQYF. The DNA for the CDR3 is TGTGCCAGCAGCCGGAGCGGGGCCTCCTACGAGCAGTACTTC. The V call is TRBV11-2, the J call TRBJ2-7; 7 positions match TRBD2. The CDR3 totals 14 residues. Germline V lookup: CDR1 SGHAT, CDR2 FQNNGV. J was trimmed by 0 bases and V by 5 bases; bases with no gene match: 4.

The CDR3 is CASSSRLAGYQETQYF. DNA of the CDR3: TGTGCCAGCAGCTCCAGACTAGCGGGTTACCAAGAGACCCAGTACTTC. The chain is built from TRBV7-2 and TRBJ2-5; 10 positions match TRBD2. Germline loops: CDR1 SGHTA, CDR2 FQGNSA. V lost 4 bases and J lost 0; bases outside the gene matches: 5. The CDR3 has 16 amino acids.

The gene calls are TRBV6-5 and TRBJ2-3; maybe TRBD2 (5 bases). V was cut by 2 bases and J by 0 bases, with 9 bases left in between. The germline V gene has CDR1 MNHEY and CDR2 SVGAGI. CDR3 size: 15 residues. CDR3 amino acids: CASSYTGVSTDTQYF. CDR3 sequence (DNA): TGTGCCAGCAGTTACACCGGGGTCAGCACAGATACGCAGTATTTT.

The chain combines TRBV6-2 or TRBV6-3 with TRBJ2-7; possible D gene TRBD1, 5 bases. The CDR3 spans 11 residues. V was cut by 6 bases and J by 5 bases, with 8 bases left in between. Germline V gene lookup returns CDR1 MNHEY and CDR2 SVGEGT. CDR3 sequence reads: CASSPRDEQYF. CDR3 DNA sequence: TGTGCCAGCAGCCCCAGGGACGAGCAGTACTTC.

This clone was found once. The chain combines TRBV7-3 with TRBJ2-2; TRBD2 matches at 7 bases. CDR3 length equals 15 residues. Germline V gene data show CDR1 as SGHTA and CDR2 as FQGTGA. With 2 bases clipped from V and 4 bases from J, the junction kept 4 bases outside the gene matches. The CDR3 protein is CASSLGREGTGELFF. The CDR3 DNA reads TGTGCCAGCAGCTTAGGAAGGGAGGGCACCGGGGAGCTGTTTTTT.